This record looks at one T cell receptor (beta chain) sequence and its context. Authors' analysis steps: Nucleated cell number was recorded as an estimate derived from reference gene primer amplification. Measured with immunoSEQ multiplex PCR; TCRdb has only the in-frame clones, and not every one. V and J calls and clone size are those listed in that table; D and trimming were worked out from the DNA. This sample has 55,000 to 80,000 clones, with about three quarters found just once. Trimming at V came to 7 bases and at J to 3 bases, leaving 6 bases not matched to a gene. This CDR3 has 15 amino acids. Germline CDR1 is SNHLY and CDR2 is FYNNEI. The record originates from a study of blood T cell repertoires in COVID-19.

The clonotype originates from a human donor in a cohort sampled during active COVID-19. The chain couples TRBV2 to TRBJ2-4; 10 positions agree with TRBD1. Specimen: peripheral blood. CDR3 in amino acids: CASNPRTGGKNIQYF. The CDR3 DNA sequence: TGTGCCAGCAACCCCAGGACAGGGGGCAAAAACATTCAGTACTTC.